Following are 21 T cell receptor beta chains from one sample sequenced in a study of blood T cell repertoires in COVID-19. Sequenced by immunoSEQ multiplex PCR; TCRdb stores in-frame clones only, minus some. There are around 210,000 clones in the sample; approximately 85% occur only once, and 5.1% lies in the top ten. What was sequenced was peripheral blood. The origin of the receptors is a man between 50 and 59 years old with COVID-19, enrolled during active disease.

The chain recombines TRBV19 with TRBJ1-1, with TRBD1 matching over 8 bases. V lost 2 bases and J lost 2; bases outside the gene matches: 4. Germline V gives CDR1 LNHDA, CDR2 SQIVND (reference sequence). CDR3 length: 15 amino acids. The CDR3 nucleotides read TGTGCCAGTAGTATATGGGACAGGTCCAACACTGAAGCTTTCTTT. It translates to CASSIWDRSNTEAFF.

The chain has TRBV5-6 and TRBJ2-7; 10 bases map to TRBD1. Germline V gene sequence: CDR1 SGHDT, CDR2 YYEEEE. CDR3 length: 12 residues. V lost 2 bases, J lost 11 bases, and 4 bases stayed unmatched. The CDR3 sequence is CASSFAGTGEYF. Written as DNA, the CDR3 is TGTGCCAGCAGCTTCGCGGGGACAGGGGAGTACTTC.

The rearrangement joins TRBV12-3 or TRBV12-4 to TRBJ2-3; 8 bases are shared with TRBD2. CDR3 length equals 12 residues. The V and J ends lost 4 bases and 10 bases, in that order; junction bases with no gene match: 4. This CDR3 reads CASSSGGWAQYF. The CDR3 nucleotides read TGTGCCAGCAGTTCGGGGGGGTGGGCGCAGTATTTT.

The chain has TRBV15 and TRBJ2-7; possibly TRBD1 for D (6 bases). The CDR3 length is 16 residues. CDR1 and CDR2 (germline): LNHNV, YYDKDF (reference sequence). V lost 0 bases, J lost 4 bases, and 16 bases lay in between. The CDR3 loop is CATSRDSPTQGYEQYF. The CDR3 region has the DNA TGTGCCACCAGCAGAGATTCCCCAACACAGGGATACGAGCAGTACTTC.

This chain links TRBV15 with TRBJ2-2; 8 bases are a match to TRBD2. Germline CDR1 reads LNHNV; CDR2 reads YYDKDF (reference sequence). The CDR3 has 16 residues. With 0 bases clipped from V and 7 bases from J, the junction kept 7 bases outside the gene matches. The CDR3 DNA is TGTGCCACCAGCAGAGATGGAGCGGGGGCGAGCGGGGAGCTGTTTTTT. Translation: CATSRDGAGASGELFF.

The genes are TRBV11-2 and TRBJ2-3, with 7 bases lining up with TRBD1. After removal of 1 base from V and 3 bases from J, the junction contained 7 bases not matched to a gene. Germline loops: CDR1 SGHAT, CDR2 FQNNGV. This CDR3 has 16 residues. The DNA of the CDR3 is TGTGCCAGCAGCTTAGCAGGACAGGTTAATACAGATACGCAGTATTTT. It encodes CASSLAGQVNTDTQYF.

The chain combines TRBV30 with TRBJ1-5; D is unclear. The V gene's germline CDR1 is GTSNPN and CDR2 SVGIG (reference sequence). Trimming removed 1 base at V and 5 bases at J, with 9 bases between. The CDR3 loop spans 13 amino acids. The CDR3 DNA reads as TGTGCCTGGAGTGCTAGCGGGGATCAGCCCCAGCATTTT. Its protein is CAWSASGDQPQHF.

The chain has TRBV7-2 and TRBJ2-6; no definite D call. Germline CDR1 and CDR2: SGHTA and FQGNSA. The CDR3 has 15 amino acids. V lost 5 bases and J 1 base, leaving 9 bases between the germline ends. CDR3 protein: CASSLILSGANVLTF. CDR3 in DNA: TGTGCCAGCAGCCTAATTTTATCTGGGGCCAACGTCCTGACTTTC.

V and J are TRBV27 and TRBJ2-5, with 8 nucleotides matching TRBD2. Unmatched junction bases numbered 11, after V lost 4 bases and J lost 4 bases. CDR3 length equals 16 residues. Germline CDR1 reads MNHEY; CDR2 reads SMNVEV (reference sequence). CDR3 bases: TGTGCCAGCAGTTCCCGGAGTAGCGGGGTAGGAGAGACCCAGTACTTC. Protein sequence: CASSSRSSGVGETQYF.

The rearrangement uses TRBV5-8 and TRBJ1-4; 10 bases fit TRBD1. Losses at the gene ends were 0 bases for V and 5 bases for J; bases not matched to a gene: 7. The CDR3 is 17 amino acids. In germline, CDR1 is SGHTS, CDR2 YDEGEE. The CDR3: CASSLGQGARWNEKLFF. The CDR3, as DNA: TGTGCCAGCAGCTTGGGACAGGGGGCGCGGTGGAATGAAAAACTGTTTTTT.

The genes are TRBV4-1 and TRBJ2-2, with D possibly matching TRBD1 (5 bases). CDR3 length: 15 residues. Per the germline V gene, CDR1 is MGHRA and CDR2 is YSYEKL. The V end was cut by 2 bases, the J end by 2 bases, with 9 bases between. CDR3 coding DNA: TGCGCCAGCAGCCAATCGACAGCAAACACCGGGGAGCTGTTTTTT. This encodes CASSQSTANTGELFF.

V usage is TRBV3-1 (or the pseudogene TRBV3-2) and J usage is TRBJ1-5, with D unclear. CDR1 is LGHDT, CDR2 YNNKEL, per germline (reference sequence). Trimming stripped 1 base from V and 3 bases from J, with 7 bases between. The length of the CDR3 is 14 residues. CDR3 loop: CASSQANFNQPQHF. The CDR3 bases are TGTGCCAGCAGCCAAGCTAATTTCAATCAGCCCCAGCATTTT.

The V gene is TRBV24-1, the J gene TRBJ2-3; D remains unclear. V was trimmed by 4 bases and J by 1 base, leaving 11 bases between them. The germline CDR1 and CDR2 sequences are KGHDR and SFDVKD. The CDR3 covers 15 residues. CDR3 protein: CATSDLTLGTDTQYF. CDR3 DNA sequence: TGTGCCACCAGTGACCTCACATTGGGCACAGATACGCAGTATTTT.

This chain joins TRBV3-1 (or the pseudogene TRBV3-2) and TRBJ2-1, with 12 bases lining up with TRBD2. CDR1 and CDR2 from the germline V gene are LGHDT and YNNKEL (reference sequence). With V trimmed by 3 bases and J by 13 bases, 19 bases remained unmatched. The CDR3 totals 18 residues. In DNA form, the CDR3 reads TGTGCCAGCAGCCATGTCCCCCTCCCGACTAGCGGGGGCCGCCCTCAGTTCTTC. Translating it yields CASSHVPLPTSGGRPQFF.

The chain links TRBV7-9 to TRBJ1-4; 9 bases are a match to TRBD1. Losses at the gene ends were 0 bases for V and 7 bases for J; bases not matched to a gene: 6. The germline gives CDR1 SEHNR, CDR2 FQNEAQ (reference sequence). The CDR3 has 16 residues. Written as DNA, the CDR3 is TGTGCCAGCAGCTTAGCTTACAGGGGGCGAGTTGAAAAACTGTTTTTT. Translation gives CASSLAYRGRVEKLFF.

This clone was detected once. The chain combines TRBV9 with TRBJ2-1; D is possibly TRBD2 (5 bases). With 0 bases removed from V and 1 base from J, the gap between germline ends came to 8 bases. CDR3 length equals 15 residues. CDR1 SGDLS and CDR2 YYNGEE come from the germline V gene. The CDR3, as DNA: TGTGCCAGCAGCGTAGATGCGGGTTCCTACAATGAGCAGTTCTTC. Its protein product is CASSVDAGSYNEQFF.

In its sample, this clone was seen a few times. The chain combines TRBV12-3 or TRBV12-4 with TRBJ1-1; D is undetermined. The CDR3 totals 11 residues. The V end lost 4 bases, the J end lost 6 bases, and 6 bases lay between the germline ends. CDR3 protein: CASSSTSEAFF. DNA for the CDR3: TGTGCCAGCAGTTCAACTTCTGAAGCTTTCTTT.

The CDR3 bases are TGTGCCACCAGGCGTAGCGGCATATCCACAGATACGCAGTATTTT. Translating it yields CATRRSGISTDTQYF. V gene TRBV24-1 combines with J gene TRBJ2-3, with a possible D match to TRBD2 (6 bases). The V gene lost 7 bases and the J gene lost 2 bases, with 15 bases spanning the gap. This CDR3 is built from 15 residues. From germline, CDR1 is KGHDR and CDR2 SFDVKD.

Here the CDR3 reads CASSLIGSGADTQYF. Written as DNA, the CDR3 is TGCGCCAGCAGCTTGATCGGAAGCGGCGCAGATACGCAGTATTTT. The chain has TRBV5-1 and TRBJ2-3; possibly TRBD2 for D (5 bases). This CDR3 has 15 residues. CDR1 is SGHRS and CDR2 is YFSETQ in the germline V gene. The V end lost 1 base, the J end lost 4 bases, and 13 bases lay between the germline ends.

This clone was observed once. V and J are TRBV2 and TRBJ1-6; 7 bases agree with TRBD1. Germline-derived CDR1 and CDR2 are SNHLY and FYNNEI. This CDR3 has 16 amino acids. Trimming at V came to 6 bases and at J to 7 bases, leaving 12 bases not matched to a gene. CDR3 in amino acids: CASRGTTGTANSPLHF. CDR3 DNA sequence: TGTGCCAGCAGGGGAACCACTGGGACAGCGAATTCACCCCTCCACTTT.

V usage is TRBV28 and J usage is TRBJ2-2; tentatively, D is TRBD1 (5 bases). V was cut by 3 bases and J by 6 bases, with 8 bases left in between. CDR1 and CDR2 (germline): MDHEN, SYDVKM. There are 13 residues in the CDR3. CDR3 DNA: TGTGCCAGCAGTTTGGGGCCGTCCGGGGAGCTGTTTTTT. This codes for CASSLGPSGELFF.